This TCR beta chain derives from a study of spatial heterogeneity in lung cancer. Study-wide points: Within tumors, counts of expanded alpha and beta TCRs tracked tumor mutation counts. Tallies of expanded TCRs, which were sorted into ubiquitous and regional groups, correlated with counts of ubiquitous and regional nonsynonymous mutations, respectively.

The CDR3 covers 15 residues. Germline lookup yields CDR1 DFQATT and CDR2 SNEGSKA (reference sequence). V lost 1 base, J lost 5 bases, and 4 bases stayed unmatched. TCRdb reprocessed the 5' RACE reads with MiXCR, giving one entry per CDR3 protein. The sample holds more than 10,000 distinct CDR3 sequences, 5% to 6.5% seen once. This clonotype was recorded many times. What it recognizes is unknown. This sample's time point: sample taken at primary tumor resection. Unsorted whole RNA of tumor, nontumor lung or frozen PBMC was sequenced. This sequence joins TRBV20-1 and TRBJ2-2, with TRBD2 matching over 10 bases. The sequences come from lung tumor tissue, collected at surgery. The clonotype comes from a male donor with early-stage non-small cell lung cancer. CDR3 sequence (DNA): TGCAGTGCTAGAGCTAGCGGGAGACGGACCGGGGAGCTGTTTTTT. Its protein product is CSARASGRRTGELFF.